This TCR beta chain was captured by sequencing in a study of Graves' ophthalmopathy and Graves' hyperthyroidism. As for the study in general: At the time of initial diagnosis and before any treatment, peripheral blood was collected.

The V gene's germline CDR1 is SGHRS and CDR2 YFSETQ. V lost 7 bases to trimming and J lost 4 bases; unmatched junction nucleotides: 6. The CDR3 spans 13 residues. RNA transcripts provided the template for amplifying TCR beta CDR3 regions. After a first-round RT-PCR with HTBI primers, a second-round multiplex PCR was run. MiXCR was run by TCRdb on the multiplex PCR reads, yielding one entry per CDR3 protein. The table includes 360,000 or so distinct CDR3 sequences, roughly 18% detected once. Moderate-to-severe activity, CAS ≥3, NOSPECS ≥4 and duration under 3 months were recorded for donors with ophthalmopathy. Findings and caveats of the study: Its predictions of ophthalmopathy progression gave the model 60% to 71% sensitivity and 72.22% specificity. In blood appeared most of the expanded thyroid clonotypes whose frequency exceeded 0.001.

This clonotype was counted many times. Its antigen is undetermined. The rearrangement links TRBV5-1 to TRBJ2-7; the match to TRBD1 covers 9 bases. The sample comprised peripheral blood. This sequence was found in a woman aged 18 to 35 with Graves' ophthalmopathy. CDR3 loop: CASWGTGTYEQYF. The CDR3, as DNA: TGCGCCAGCTGGGGGACAGGGACGTACGAGCAGTACTTC.